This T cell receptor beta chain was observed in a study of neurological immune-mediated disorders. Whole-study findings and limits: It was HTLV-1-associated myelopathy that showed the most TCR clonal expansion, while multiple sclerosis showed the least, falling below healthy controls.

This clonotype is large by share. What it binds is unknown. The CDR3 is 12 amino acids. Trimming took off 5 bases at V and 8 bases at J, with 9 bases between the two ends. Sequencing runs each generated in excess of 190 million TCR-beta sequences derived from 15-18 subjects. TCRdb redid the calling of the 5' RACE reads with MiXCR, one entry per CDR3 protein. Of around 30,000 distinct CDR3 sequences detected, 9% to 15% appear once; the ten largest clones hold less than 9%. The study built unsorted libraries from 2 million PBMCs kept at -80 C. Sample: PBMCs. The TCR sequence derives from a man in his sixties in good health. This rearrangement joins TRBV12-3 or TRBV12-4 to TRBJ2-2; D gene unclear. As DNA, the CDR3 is TGTGCCAGCAGTCCCTCATCGGGGGAGCTGTTTTTT. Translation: CASSPSSGELFF.